This T cell receptor (beta chain) is drawn from a study of blood T cell repertoires in COVID-19. As for the study in general: Donors in the United States, Italy and Spain gave samples during acute or convalescent COVID-19. Sources were T cells, B-cell-depleted T cells, or PBMCs; the material itself was cDNA or gDNA.

Source study methods: Cell counts per sample came from amplifying reference gene primers. Assay used: immunoSEQ multiplex PCR; TCRdb lists only in-frame clones, some missing. V and J calls and clone size are copied from that table; D and trimming were computed from the DNA. Seen here are 140,000 to 150,000 clones, approximately 80% observed once, and the top ten hold more than 8.5%. The TCR was taken from a man aged 55 to 70 with active or convalescent COVID-19. Sequences were obtained from peripheral blood.

The DNA for the CDR3 is TGTGCCAGCAGCCCGGCCGCCGGGACAGGGGGCTATGGCTACACCTTC. Translation: CASSPAAGTGGYGYTF. The chain uses TRBV5-5 and TRBJ1-2; 11 nucleotides line up with TRBD1. Germline CDR1 reads SGHKS; CDR2 reads YYEKEE (reference sequence). CDR3 length: 16 residues. V shed 4 bases, J shed 4 bases, and the junction held 9 bases outside the gene matches.